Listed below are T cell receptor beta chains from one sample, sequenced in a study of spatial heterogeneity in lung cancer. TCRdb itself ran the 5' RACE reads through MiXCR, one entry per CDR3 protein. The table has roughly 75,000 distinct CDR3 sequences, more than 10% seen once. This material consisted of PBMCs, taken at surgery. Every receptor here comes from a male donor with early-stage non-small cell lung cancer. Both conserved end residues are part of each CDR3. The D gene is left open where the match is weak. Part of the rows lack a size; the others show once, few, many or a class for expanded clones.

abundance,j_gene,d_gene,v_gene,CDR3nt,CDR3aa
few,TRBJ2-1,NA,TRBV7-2,TGTGCCAGCAGCTTAGCGCCCCAGGGGAATAATGAGCAGTTCTTC,CASSLAPQGNNEQFF
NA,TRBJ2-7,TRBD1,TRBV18,TGTGCCAGCTCGACCGGACAGGGGCGAATTTACGAGCAGTACTTC,CASSTGQGRIYEQYF
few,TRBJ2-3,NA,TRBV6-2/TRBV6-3,TGTGCCAGCAGTTACTCGATTTCGGACGGCTGGGAGGAAGATACGCAGTATTTT,CASSYSISDGWEEDTQYF
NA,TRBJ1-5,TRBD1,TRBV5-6,TGTGCCAGCAGCTCAGGGACAGGGTTCCAGCCCCAGCATTTT,CASSSGTGFQPQHF
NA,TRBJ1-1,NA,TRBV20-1,TGCAGTGCTAGAGCGCCGGCAGCCCCCATGGGGAACACTGAAGCTTTCTTT,CSARAPAAPMGNTEAFF
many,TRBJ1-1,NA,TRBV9,TGTGCCAGCAGCGTAGAAACAGGGAGGATTGAAGCTTTCTTT,CASSVETGRIEAFF
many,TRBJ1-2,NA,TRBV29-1,TGCAGCGTTGAACACGGGTATGACTATGGCTACACCTTC,CSVEHGYDYGYTF
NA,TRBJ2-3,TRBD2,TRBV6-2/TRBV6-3,TGTGCCAGCAGTTACTCGACGGGGAGGGCCGTAGATACGCAGTATTTT,CASSYSTGRAVDTQYF
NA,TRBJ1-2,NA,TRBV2,TGTGCCAGCAAGGACGACCTCACGACTAACTATGGCTACACCTTC,CASKDDLTTNYGYTF
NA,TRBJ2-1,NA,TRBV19,TGTGCCAGTATACCCCAGTACGGTAACAATGAGCAGTTCTTC,CASIPQYGNNEQFF
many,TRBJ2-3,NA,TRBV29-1,TGCAGCGCTTACAACCCTCGGGACACAGATACGCAGTATTTT,CSAYNPRDTDTQYF
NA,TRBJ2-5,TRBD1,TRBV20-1,TGCAGTGCTAGAGAACGCAGGGGGAATCAAGAGACCCAGTACTTC,CSARERRGNQETQYF
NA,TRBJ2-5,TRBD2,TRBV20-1,TGCAGTGCCCCTAGAGGGGAGGGAGAGACCCAGTACTTC,CSAPRGEGETQYF
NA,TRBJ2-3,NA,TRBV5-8,TGTGCCAGCAGCACGCGCCTTCGTTCAAGAGATACGCAGTATTTT,CASSTRLRSRDTQYF
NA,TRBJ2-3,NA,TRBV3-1,TGTGCCAGCAGCCAAGCGGGAGAAGGCACAGATACGCAGTATTTT,CASSQAGEGTDTQYF
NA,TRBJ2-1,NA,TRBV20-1,TGCAGTGCTACAGACCATAAAGGAAATGAGCAGTTCTTC,CSATDHKGNEQFF
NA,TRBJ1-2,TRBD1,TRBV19,TGTGCCAGTAGTATATCTACAGGGGGCAGCTATGGCTACACCTTC,CASSISTGGSYGYTF
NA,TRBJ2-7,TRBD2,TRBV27,TGTGCCAGCAGCCGGACGACTAGCGGGAGGGCCTTATCCTACGAGCAGTACTTC,CASSRTTSGRALSYEQYF
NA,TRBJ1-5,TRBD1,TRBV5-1,TGCGCCAGTAAACCTGGGACAGCTGATCAGCCCCAGCATTTT,CASKPGTADQPQHF
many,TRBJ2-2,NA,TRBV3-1,TGTGCCAGCAGCCAAGCGTTGACAGGGAACACCGGGGAGCTGTTTTTT,CASSQALTGNTGELFF
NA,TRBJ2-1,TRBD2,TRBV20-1,TGCAGTGCTAGAGATCTGGCACTAGCGGGAAAGTCCTACAATGAGCAGTTCTTC,CSARDLALAGKSYNEQFF
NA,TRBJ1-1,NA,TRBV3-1,TGTGCCAGCAGCCAAGGGGGGGATAGCACTGAAGCTTTCTTT,CASSQGGDSTEAFF
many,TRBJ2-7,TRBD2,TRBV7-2,TGTGCCAGCAGCCCAGGCGGGGGGTGGTACAACTACGAGCAGTACTTC,CASSPGGGWYNYEQYF
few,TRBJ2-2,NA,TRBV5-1,TGCGCCAGCAGCTTGACCGGGACGGGGGCTTTAACCGGGGAGCTGTTTTTT,CASSLTGTGALTGELFF
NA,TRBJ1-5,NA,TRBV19,TGTGCCAGTAGTATCCTACAGGGTAAGGACAATCAGCCCCAGCATTTT,CASSILQGKDNQPQHF